These 25 T cell receptor beta chains were sequenced from one sample in a study of neurological immune-mediated disorders. TCRdb fed the 5' RACE reads into MiXCR, producing one record per CDR3 protein. The table lists 25,000 to 30,000 distinct CDR3 sequences, around 3.4% of them singletons. Sequences were obtained from PBMCs. Source of these receptors: a woman aged 25 to 39 with multiple sclerosis.

Many counts were recorded for this clonotype. The chain links TRBV28 to TRBJ2-3, with a possible D match to TRBD2 (7 bases). The V end was cut by 7 bases, the J end by 4 bases, with 12 bases between. Germline-derived CDR1 and CDR2 are MDHEN and SYDVKM. CDR3 length: 13 amino acids. The CDR3 is CASNRRGPDTQYF. For the CDR3, the DNA is TGTGCCAGCAATAGGCGGGGGCCAGATACGCAGTATTTT.

This clonotype was detected only a few times. The V call is TRBV19, the J call TRBJ1-3; D unresolved. V lost 7 bases, J lost 1 base, and 8 bases lay in between. The CDR3 runs 13 residues. CDR1 LNHDA and CDR2 SQIVND come from the germline V gene (reference sequence). This chain's CDR3 is CASNMESGNTIYF. For the CDR3, the DNA is TGTGCCAGTAATATGGAATCTGGAAACACCATATATTTT.

This clonotype was seen ten or more times. This chain links TRBV4-3 with TRBJ2-1; 8 nucleotides line up with TRBD2. The V and J ends lost 0 bases and 5 bases, in that order; junction bases with no gene match: 9. The germline gives CDR1 LGHNA, CDR2 YSLEER. This CDR3 is 17 amino acids long. The CDR3 sequence is CASSQDRGLAGDNEQFF. CDR3 DNA sequence: TGCGCCAGCAGCCAAGATCGGGGGCTAGCGGGCGACAATGAGCAGTTCTTC.

In this sample, this clonotype turned up many times. The chain links TRBV27 to TRBJ2-3; D is possibly TRBD2 (6 bases). This CDR3 spans 14 amino acids. Germline V gene lookup returns CDR1 MNHEY and CDR2 SMNVEV (reference sequence). V was trimmed by 3 bases and J by 1 base, leaving 8 bases between them. The CDR3 spells CASSLASGTDTQYF. In DNA, the CDR3 is TGTGCCAGCAGTTTGGCTAGCGGCACAGATACGCAGTATTTT.

This clonotype came up many times. The chain couples TRBV5-1 to TRBJ2-7; the match to TRBD1 covers 9 bases. Germline loops: CDR1 SGHRS, CDR2 YFSETQ. Trimming cost V 5 bases and J 3 bases; bases outside gene matches: 3. This CDR3 is built from 13 residues. The CDR3: CASRRDRDYEQYF. Written as DNA, the CDR3 is TGCGCCAGCAGACGGGACAGGGACTACGAGCAGTACTTC. The entire variable domain, with the rest obtained from reference TRBV5-1 and TRBJ2-7, is as follows: KAGVTQTPRYLIKTRGQQVTLSCSPISGHRSVSWYQQTPGQGLQFLFEYFSETQRNKGNFPGRFSGRQFSNSRSEMNVSTLELGDSALYLCASRRDRDYEQYFGPGTRLTVT.

This clonotype was observed at least ten times. An end of the junction does not agree with germline; a read error may underlie this. The chain recombines TRBV12-3 or TRBV12-4 with TRBJ1-6, with 7 bases identical to TRBD1. The CDR3 covers 14 residues. The CDR3 here is CASSLMGQYSPLNF. Written as DNA, the CDR3 is TGTGCCAGCAGTTTAATGGGACAGTATTCACCCCTCAACTTT.

This clonotype has a count of ten or more. The V and J genes are TRBV5-1 and TRBJ1-2, with 8 bases that match TRBD1. The CDR3 extends over 12 amino acids. The germline V gene has CDR1 SGHRS and CDR2 YFSETQ. With V trimmed by 6 bases and J by 6 bases, 4 bases remained unmatched. CDR3 nucleotide sequence: TGCGCCAGCACCCTGACAGGGGATGGCTACACCTTC. It codes for CASTLTGDGYTF.

This chain joins TRBV7-9 and TRBJ2-7; D is perhaps TRBD2 (5 bases). CDR3 length equals 12 residues. V was cut by 5 bases and J by 5 bases, with 10 bases left in between. Germline CDR1 SEHNR, CDR2 FQNEAQ (reference sequence). CDR3 amino acids: CASSRKGDEQYF. CDR3 in DNA: TGTGCCAGCAGCAGAAAGGGAGACGAGCAGTACTTC.

This clonotype came up many times. The J gene is TRBJ2-5, the V gene TRBV18; 9 positions agree with TRBD1. Germline V lookup: CDR1 KGHSH, CDR2 LQKENI. The CDR3 extends over 17 amino acids. Trimming cost V 3 bases and J 3 bases; bases outside gene matches: 11. The CDR3 here is CASSPLATGTGKETQYF. CDR3 coding DNA: TGTGCCAGCTCACCGTTAGCTACCGGGACAGGGAAAGAGACCCAGTACTTC.

Comments on this clonotype: The junction and the germline gene differ at one end; a read error may be behind it. The chain recombines TRBV7-2 with TRBJ1-5; tentatively, D is TRBD1 (5 bases). This CDR3 region has 14 residues. The germline V gene encodes CDR1 SGHTA and CDR2 FQGNSA. The CDR3 is CASSLEAGRQPQNF. Here the CDR3 DNA reads TGTGCCAGCAGCTTAGAGGCAGGGAGGCAGCCCCAGAATTTT.

This clonotype was detected ten times or more. The chain links TRBV28 to TRBJ2-5; D remains ambiguous. The germline V gene has CDR1 MDHEN and CDR2 SYDVKM. The CDR3 contains 13 residues. V lost 5 bases to trimming and J lost 3 bases, with 10 bases between them. This CDR3 is CASSLRTEETQYF. The CDR3 DNA is TGTGCCAGCAGTCTCAGGACCGAAGAGACCCAGTACTTC.

This clonotype appeared a few times. CDR3 DNA: TGTGCCAGCAGTTACTCGAAGGGAAAAAGTGGTCTCGATACGCAGTATTTT. This translates into CASSYSKGKSGLDTQYF. V is TRBV6-2 or TRBV6-3 and J is TRBJ2-3, with D unclear. Germline V lookup: CDR1 MNHEY, CDR2 SVGEGT. The V and J ends lost 0 bases and 6 bases respectively, with 19 bases between them. The CDR3 extends over 17 amino acids.

At least ten counts were recorded for this clonotype. V gene TRBV7-2 combines with J gene TRBJ2-5; 11 bases are a match to TRBD2. V trimming: 6 bases; J trimming: 4 bases; junction bases outside the gene matches: 4. This CDR3 comprises 14 residues. Germline V gives CDR1 SGHTA, CDR2 FQGNSA. CDR3 sequence reads: CASRVAGGAETQYF. The CDR3 DNA follows: TGTGCCAGCAGAGTAGCGGGAGGGGCAGAGACCCAGTACTTC.

The rearrangement links TRBV12-3 or TRBV12-4 to TRBJ1-1; 8 positions match TRBD1. This CDR3 spans 13 amino acids. After removal of 6 bases from V and 4 bases from J, the junction contained 4 bases not matched to a gene. CDR3 amino acids: CASSTDRGTEAFF. Written as DNA, the CDR3 is TGTGCCAGCAGCACCGACAGGGGCACTGAAGCTTTCTTT.

This clonotype was counted between two and nine times. V gene TRBV18 combines with J gene TRBJ1-5; weak D call: TRBD1 (6 bases). The CDR3 has 14 residues. The ends were cut back, 3 bases at V and 7 bases at J, with 13 bases in the middle. The germline V gene encodes CDR1 KGHSH and CDR2 LQKENI. CDR3 protein: CASSPEQGRQPQHF. The CDR3, as DNA: TGTGCCAGCTCACCCGAACAGGGAAGGCAGCCCCAGCATTTT.

This clonotype was seen ten or more times. Sequence at one end of the junction differs from germline and may be a read error. V usage is TRBV20-1 and J usage is TRBJ1-6; D unresolved. The CDR3 consists of 15 residues. Germline CDR1 and CDR2: DFQATT and SNEGSKA (reference sequence). The CDR3: CSARDQISYNSPLNF. CDR3 nucleotides: TGCAGTGCTAGAGACCAGATCTCCTATAATTCACCCCTCAACTTT.

The rearrangement joins TRBV7-9 to TRBJ2-1, with D tentatively TRBD1 (5 bases). This CDR3 comprises 14 residues. In germline, CDR1 is SEHNR, CDR2 FQNEAQ (reference sequence). V dropped 1 base and J dropped 10 bases, with 14 bases sitting between them. DNA for the CDR3: TGTGCCAGCAGCTTAGACAGCCCCAGGGCGGAGCAGTTCTTC. Translating gives CASSLDSPRAEQFF.

This clonotype has at least ten counts. The gene calls are TRBV12-3 or TRBV12-4 and TRBJ2-6; D is unclear. The CDR3 is made up of 13 amino acids. Trimming pared 8 bases from V and 3 bases from J, leaving 8 bases between. CDR3 in amino acids: CASRLSGANVLTF. The DNA of the CDR3 is TGTGCCAGCCGCTTGAGTGGGGCCAACGTCCTGACTTTC.

This clonotype came up many times. The rearrangement joins TRBV5-1 to TRBJ2-7; D remains unclear. The CDR3 is made up of 14 amino acids. V was clipped by 1 base and J by 0 bases, with 8 bases between them. CDR1 and CDR2 (germline): SGHRS, YFSETQ. The CDR3 region is CASSLSPGSYEQYF. The CDR3 region has the DNA TGCGCCAGCAGCTTGTCTCCGGGCTCCTACGAGCAGTACTTC. The variable domain in full, with the rest retrieved from reference TRBV5-1 and TRBJ2-7, is KAGVTQTPRYLIKTRGQQVTLSCSPISGHRSVSWYQQTPGQGLQFLFEYFSETQRNKGNFPGRFSGRQFSNSRSEMNVSTLELGDSALYLCASSLSPGSYEQYFGPGTRLTVT.

The sample holds many counts of this clonotype. The chain combines TRBV19 with TRBJ2-2; 8 positions agree with TRBD2. Trimming took 10 bases from V and 5 from J; bases not matched to a gene: 15. Germline V lookup: CDR1 LNHDA, CDR2 SQIVND (reference sequence). The CDR3 sequence is 16 residues long. The CDR3: CATQSGSGGRTGELFF. The CDR3 DNA sequence: TGTGCCACCCAAAGCGGGAGCGGGGGTAGAACCGGGGAGCTGTTTTTT.

This clonotype was counted at least ten times. Possible read error: a much larger clone is one base away. The rearrangement joins TRBV15 to TRBJ1-6, with D perhaps matching TRBD1 (5 bases). Per germline, CDR1 LNHNV and CDR2 YYDKDF (reference sequence). V lost 9 bases to trimming and J lost 4 bases, with 16 bases between them. CDR3 length: 15 amino acids. The CDR3 nucleotides are TGTGCCACAAGGGACGGATGGAGATATAATTCACCCCTCCACTTT. Protein: CATRDGWRYNSPLHF.

This clonotype appeared many times. An end of the junction differs from the germline gene, which may be a read error. As DNA, the CDR3 is TGTGCCAGCAGTCTGGCTAGCAATCAGCCCCAGAATTTT. This gives the protein CASSLASNQPQNF. The rearrangement links TRBV27 to TRBJ1-5; D is ambiguous. The CDR3 length is 13 residues. Germline CDR1 MNHEY, CDR2 SMNVEV (reference sequence).

By its share, this clonotype is medium-sized (0.01 to 0.1%). V and J are TRBV12-3 or TRBV12-4 and TRBJ1-2; 9 nucleotides align to TRBD1. This CDR3 comprises 13 residues. Losses at the gene ends were 5 bases for V and 6 bases for J; bases not matched to a gene: 4. The CDR3 DNA is TGTGCCAGCAGTGACGGGACAGGGAATGGCTACACCTTC. This encodes CASSDGTGNGYTF.

This clonotype was observed at least ten times. CDR3 amino acids: CASSRGTGGSYGYTF. DNA of the CDR3: TGCGCCAGCAGCCGAGGGACAGGGGGATCCTATGGCTACACCTTC. The chain links TRBV5-1 to TRBJ1-2; 11 bases match TRBD1. There are 15 residues in the CDR3. Germline-derived CDR1 and CDR2 are SGHRS and YFSETQ. Trimming removed 4 bases from V and 4 bases from J; junction bases left unmatched: 6.

This clonotype was detected ten times or more. J is TRBJ2-3 and V is TRBV20-1; perhaps TRBD2 as D (5 bases). In germline, CDR1 is DFQATT, CDR2 SNEGSKA (reference sequence). CDR3 length: 16 amino acids. The V end lost 3 bases, the J end lost 0 bases, and 16 bases lay between the germline ends. CDR3 nucleotides: TGCAGTGCTAGCCGCTGGACGGGGTGGAGCACAGATACGCAGTATTTT. Translation: CSASRWTGWSTDTQYF.